This T cell receptor (beta chain) was retrieved from a study of T cells in narcolepsy. At the level of the study: Donors had narcolepsy type 1 or type 2, or were healthy controls. Study-wide results and caveats: Autoreactive HCRT-specific and TRIB2-specific clonotypes were marked in same-patient CSF-versus-blood CD4+ comparisons. Some memory CD4+ repertoires had no autoreactive clone sequences.

The data were produced by immunoSEQ multiplex PCR, yet TCRdb's version contains in-frame clones alone and is incomplete. The profile covers 25,000 to 30,000 clones, with about four fifths appearing a single time and over 0.9% taken by the ten largest. Points on this clone: Its specificity is unknown.

Germline V lookup: CDR1 SGHRS, CDR2 YFSETQ. Trimming pared 4 bases from V and 5 bases from J, leaving 15 bases between. The CDR3 extends over 14 amino acids. The chain joins TRBV5-1 to TRBJ2-5; no clear D. The TCR originated in a human donor with narcolepsy. Sequencing used CD45RA- memory CD4+ T cells from PBMCs. CDR3: CASSLVPGQETQYF. The CDR3 DNA reads as TGCGCCAGCAGCCTGGTTCCGGGCCAGGAGACCCAGTACTTC. Supplemented by reference TRBV5-1 and TRBJ2-5, the full variable domain reads KAGVTQTPRYLIKTRGQQVTLSCSPISGHRSVSWYQQTPGQGLQFLFEYFSETQRNKGNFPGRFSGRQFSNSRSEMNVSTLELGDSALYLCASSLVPGQETQYFGPGTRLLVL.